The following is a TCR beta chain sequence with its context. The sample is drawn from a study of blood T cell repertoires in COVID-19. CDR3 size: 15 residues. V shed 0 bases and J 6 bases; nucleotides not matched to a gene: 4. Germline CDR1 MNHNY, CDR2 SVGAGI (reference sequence). In the authors' methods: Estimates of nucleated cell counts were drawn from the amplification of reference gene primers. Sequencing was performed with immunoSEQ multiplex PCR; in TCRdb, only in-frame clones are kept and a portion is missing. D and trimming come from the DNA, and the V and J calls and clone size come from that table. This sample carries a few hundred thousand clones, approximately 80% of them seen once, and the ten largest clones take under 1.2%.

This TCR derives from a human donor with acute or convalescent COVID-19. The donor label of this sample is uncertain. The rearrangement uses TRBV6-6 and TRBJ1-4, with 7 bases that match TRBD1. The sequenced sample consisted of peripheral blood. This chain's CDR3 is CASSYSDRADEKLFF. CDR3 in DNA: TGTGCCAGCAGTTACTCCGACAGGGCGGATGAAAAACTGTTTTTT.